The 9 T cell receptor beta chains below all came from one sample that was sequenced in a study of blood T cells in healthy people across ages (dated by TCRdb to 2015 to 2017). Library preparation used 5' RACE. Instrument on record: Illumina HiSeq 2500. A second PCR of roughly 6 to 12 cycles was performed with a sample-barcoded 5' primer and a J-beta primer mix. TCRdb took the public reads, trimmed them with fastp at Q25, ran MiXCR for clone calling and kept in-frame beta chains. A single entry per CDR3 protein holds the most common genes and DNA from its merged rows. This sample has nearly 1 million distinct CDR3 sequences in its table, and just over 50% of those were observed once. Of the sample, about a fifth falls within the top ten clones. Input material: blood. These receptors came from a woman aged 55 to 70 in good health.

This clonotype was counted between two and nine times. The chain employs TRBV2 and TRBJ2-5, with D perhaps matching TRBD2 (5 bases). The CDR3 covers 14 residues. Germline V lookup: CDR1 SNHLY, CDR2 FYNNEI. V was cut by 5 bases and J by 0 bases, with 10 bases left in between. In DNA form, the CDR3 reads TGTGCCAGCAGTCAAACGGGGTACCAAGAGACCCAGTACTTC. It codes for CASSQTGYQETQYF.

The gene calls are TRBV27 and TRBJ2-5; tentative D call: TRBD2 (5 bases). The V end lost 3 bases, the J end lost 0 bases, and 8 bases lay between the germline ends. The CDR3 is 14 amino acids. Germline-derived CDR1 and CDR2 are MNHEY and SMNVEV (reference sequence). The CDR3 sequence is CASSFLSDQETQYF. In nucleotides, the CDR3 is TGTGCCAGCAGTTTCCTTAGCGACCAAGAGACCCAGTACTTC.

The chain carries TRBV2 and TRBJ1-2; D call uncertain. This CDR3 comprises 13 residues. Germline V gives CDR1 SNHLY, CDR2 FYNNEI. The V end lost 2 bases, the J end lost 8 bases, and 12 bases lay between the germline ends. CDR3: CASSETSLPGYTF. The CDR3 region has the DNA TGTGCCAGCAGTGAAACAAGTCTCCCCGGCTACACCTTC.

This clonotype occurred a few times. The chain links TRBV28 to TRBJ2-3, with D unclear. V was cut by 4 bases and J by 6 bases, with 11 bases left in between. Germline-derived CDR1 and CDR2 are MDHEN and SYDVKM. This CDR3 has 13 amino acids. This CDR3 is CASSYPNIDTQYF. CDR3 DNA: TGTGCCAGCAGTTATCCGAACATTGATACGCAGTATTTT. The full variable domain, with the rest looked up from reference TRBV28 and TRBJ2-3, is DVKVTQSSRYLVKRTGEKVFLECVQDMDHENMFWYRQDPGLGLRLIYFSYDVKMKEKGDIPEGYSVSREKKERFSLILESASTNQTSMYLCASSYPNIDTQYFGPGTRLTVL.

The chain is built from TRBV7-2 and TRBJ2-7; 12 nucleotides agree with TRBD2. In germline, CDR1 is SGHTA, CDR2 FQGNSA. This CDR3 spans 16 amino acids. V trimming: 0 bases; J trimming: 10 bases; junction bases outside the gene matches: 10. The CDR3 region is CASSLALAGGKNTQYF. For the CDR3, the DNA is TGTGCCAGCAGCTTAGCCCTAGCGGGAGGGAAAAACACTCAGTACTTC.

This clonotype was detected only once. The rearrangement uses TRBV2 and TRBJ2-4; 7 nucleotides agree with TRBD1. From germline, CDR1 is SNHLY and CDR2 FYNNEI. The CDR3 extends over 15 amino acids. J gave up 4 bases and V 6 bases, and 9 bases lay outside the gene matches. CDR3 sequence: CASSSVRGPKNIQYF. The DNA of the CDR3 is TGTGCCAGCAGCTCAGTAAGGGGGCCGAAAAACATTCAGTACTTC.

The J gene is TRBJ2-7, the V gene TRBV3-1; D unresolved. CDR1 LGHDT and CDR2 YNNKEL come from the germline V gene (reference sequence). This CDR3 contains 15 residues. Trimming removed 6 bases from V and 4 bases from J, with 19 bases in between. The CDR3 nucleotides are TGTGCCAGCAGTCAAACGCAGAGACCACAATACGAGCAGTACTTC. Protein product: CASSQTQRPQYEQYF.

J is TRBJ2-1 and V is TRBV6-5; the D gene is possibly TRBD1 (5 bases). Germline CDR1 MNHEY, CDR2 SVGAGI. Trimming shortened V by 10 bases and J by 8 bases, and 12 bases separated the two germline ends. This CDR3 is 11 amino acids long. The CDR3 reads CAIRVRDEQFF. The CDR3 region has the DNA TGTGCCATCAGGGTTAGGGATGAGCAGTTCTTC.

The gene calls are TRBV7-6 and TRBJ2-1; D might be TRBD2 (5 bases). The V gene's germline CDR1 is SGHVS and CDR2 FNYEAQ. This CDR3 contains 13 residues. V was trimmed by 2 bases and J by 10 bases, leaving 12 bases between them. The CDR3 DNA reads as TGTGCCAGCAGCTTAAAGTCGCGCGGGGAGCAGTTCTTC. This gives the protein CASSLKSRGEQFF.